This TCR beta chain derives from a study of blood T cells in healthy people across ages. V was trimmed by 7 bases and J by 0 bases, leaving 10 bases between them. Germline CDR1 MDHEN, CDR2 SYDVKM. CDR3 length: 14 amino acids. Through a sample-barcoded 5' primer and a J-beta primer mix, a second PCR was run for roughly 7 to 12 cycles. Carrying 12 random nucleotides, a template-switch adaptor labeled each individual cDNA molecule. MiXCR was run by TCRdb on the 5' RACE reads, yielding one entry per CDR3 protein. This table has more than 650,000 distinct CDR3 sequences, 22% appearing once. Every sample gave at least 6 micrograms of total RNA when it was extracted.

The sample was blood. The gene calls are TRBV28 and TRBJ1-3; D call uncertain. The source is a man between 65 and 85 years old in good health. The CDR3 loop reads CASTTEVSGNTIYF. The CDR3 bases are TGTGCCAGCACCACGGAAGTCTCTGGAAACACCATATATTTT.